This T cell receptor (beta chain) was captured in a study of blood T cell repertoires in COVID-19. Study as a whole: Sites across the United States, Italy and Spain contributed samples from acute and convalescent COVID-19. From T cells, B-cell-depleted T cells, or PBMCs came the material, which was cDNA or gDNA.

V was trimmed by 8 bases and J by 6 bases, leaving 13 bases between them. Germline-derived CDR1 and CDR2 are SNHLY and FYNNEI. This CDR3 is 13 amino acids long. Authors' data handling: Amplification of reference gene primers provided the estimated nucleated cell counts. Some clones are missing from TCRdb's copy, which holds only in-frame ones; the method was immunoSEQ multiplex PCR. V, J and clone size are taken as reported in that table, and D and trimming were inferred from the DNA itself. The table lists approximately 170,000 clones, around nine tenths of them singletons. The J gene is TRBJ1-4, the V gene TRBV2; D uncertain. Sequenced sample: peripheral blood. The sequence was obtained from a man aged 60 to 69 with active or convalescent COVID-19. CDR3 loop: CASVPTRYEKLFF. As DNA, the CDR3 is TGTGCCAGCGTACCTACCCGGTATGAAAAACTGTTTTTT.